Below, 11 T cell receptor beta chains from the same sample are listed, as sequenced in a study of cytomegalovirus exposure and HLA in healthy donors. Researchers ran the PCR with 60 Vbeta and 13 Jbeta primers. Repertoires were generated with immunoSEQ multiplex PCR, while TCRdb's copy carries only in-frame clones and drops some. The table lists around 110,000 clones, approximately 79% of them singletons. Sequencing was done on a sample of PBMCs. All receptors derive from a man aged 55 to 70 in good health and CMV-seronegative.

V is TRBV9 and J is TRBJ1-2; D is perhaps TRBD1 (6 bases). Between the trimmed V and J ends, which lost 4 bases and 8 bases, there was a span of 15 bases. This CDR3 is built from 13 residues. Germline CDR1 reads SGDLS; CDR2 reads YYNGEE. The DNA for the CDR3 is TGTGCCAGCAGCCCCCAACAGGGCTGGGGCTACACCTTC. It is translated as CASSPQQGWGYTF.

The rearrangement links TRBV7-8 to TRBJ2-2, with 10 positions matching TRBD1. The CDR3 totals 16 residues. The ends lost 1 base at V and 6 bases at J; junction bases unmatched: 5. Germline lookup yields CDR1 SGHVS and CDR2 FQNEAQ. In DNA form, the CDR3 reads TGTGCCAGCAGCTTAGTAGGGACAGGGGACGCCGGGGAGCTGTTTTTT. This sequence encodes CASSLVGTGDAGELFF.

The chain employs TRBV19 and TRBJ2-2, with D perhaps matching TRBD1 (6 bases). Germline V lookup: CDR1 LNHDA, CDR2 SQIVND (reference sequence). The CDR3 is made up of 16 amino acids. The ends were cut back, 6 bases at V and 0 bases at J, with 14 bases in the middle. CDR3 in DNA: TGTGCCAGTAGGACCCCAGGGGCCCCGAACACCGGGGAGCTGTTTTTT. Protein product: CASRTPGAPNTGELFF.

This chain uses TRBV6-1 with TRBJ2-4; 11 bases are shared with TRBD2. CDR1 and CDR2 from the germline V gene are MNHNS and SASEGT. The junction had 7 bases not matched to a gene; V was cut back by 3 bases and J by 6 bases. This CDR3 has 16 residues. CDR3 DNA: TGTGCCAGCAGTGATGGTAGCGGGGGGGCGGGAAACATTCAGTACTTC. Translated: CASSDGSGGAGNIQYF.

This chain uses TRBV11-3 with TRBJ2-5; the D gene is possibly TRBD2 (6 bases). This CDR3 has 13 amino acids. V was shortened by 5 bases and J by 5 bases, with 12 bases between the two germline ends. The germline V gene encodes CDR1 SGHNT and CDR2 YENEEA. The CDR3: CASSGQAGETQYF. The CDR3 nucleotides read TGTGCCAGCAGCGGGCAGGCGGGGGAGACCCAGTACTTC.

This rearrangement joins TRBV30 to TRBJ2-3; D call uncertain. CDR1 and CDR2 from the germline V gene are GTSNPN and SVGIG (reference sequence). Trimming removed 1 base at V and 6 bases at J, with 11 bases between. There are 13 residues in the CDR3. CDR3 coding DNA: TGTGCCTGGAGTGGTCCGGGTCGGGATACGCAGTATTTT. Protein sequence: CAWSGPGRDTQYF.

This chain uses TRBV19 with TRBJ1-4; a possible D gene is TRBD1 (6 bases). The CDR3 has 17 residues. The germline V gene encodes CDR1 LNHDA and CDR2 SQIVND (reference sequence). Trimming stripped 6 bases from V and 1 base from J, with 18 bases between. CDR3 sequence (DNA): TGTGCCAGTAGCCCAGCCGGGACACCCAGAACTAATGAAAAACTGTTTTTT. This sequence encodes CASSPAGTPRTNEKLFF.

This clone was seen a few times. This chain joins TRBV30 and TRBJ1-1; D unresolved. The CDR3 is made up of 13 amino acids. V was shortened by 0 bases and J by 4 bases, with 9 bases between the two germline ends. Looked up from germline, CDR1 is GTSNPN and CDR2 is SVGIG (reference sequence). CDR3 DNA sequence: TGTGCCTGGAGTGTAAGAGATTTCACTGAAGCTTTCTTT. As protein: CAWSVRDFTEAFF.

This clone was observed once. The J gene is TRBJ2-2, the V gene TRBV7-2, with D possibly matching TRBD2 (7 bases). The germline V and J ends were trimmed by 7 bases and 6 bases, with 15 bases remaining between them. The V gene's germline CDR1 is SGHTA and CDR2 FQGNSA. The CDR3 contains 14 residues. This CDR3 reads CASTTRGGSGELFF. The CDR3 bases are TGTGCCAGCACGACTAGGGGGGGGTCCGGGGAGCTGTTTTTT.

This CDR3 reads CASSIAGGLTGELFF. The CDR3 region has the DNA TGCGCCAGCAGCATAGCGGGGGGGCTAACCGGGGAGCTGTTTTTT. The rearrangement uses TRBV5-1 and TRBJ2-2, with TRBD2 identical over 11 bases. Germline CDR1 and CDR2: SGHRS and YFSETQ. J lost 5 bases, V lost 4 bases, and 4 bases had no gene match. The CDR3 sequence is 15 residues long. Drawing the rest from reference TRBV5-1 and TRBJ2-2, the complete variable domain is KAGVTQTPRYLIKTRGQQVTLSCSPISGHRSVSWYQQTPGQGLQFLFEYFSETQRNKGNFPGRFSGRQFSNSRSEMNVSTLELGDSALYLCASSIAGGLTGELFFGEGSRLTVL.

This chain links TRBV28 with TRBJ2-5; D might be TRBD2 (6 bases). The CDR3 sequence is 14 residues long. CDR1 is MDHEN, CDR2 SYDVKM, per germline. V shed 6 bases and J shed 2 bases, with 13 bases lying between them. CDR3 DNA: TGTGCCAGCAGGGGGGGACTCACACAAGAGACCCAGTACTTC. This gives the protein CASRGGLTQETQYF.